The entry below describes one T cell receptor beta chain. Its antigen is unknown. Per the germline V gene, CDR1 is SGHVS and CDR2 is FQNEAQ. Trimming removed 1 base at V and 4 bases at J, with 16 bases between. The CDR3 totals 16 residues. Genomic DNA (from each subset) was split evenly across several immunoSEQ plates. Produced via immunoSEQ multiplex PCR; TCRdb's table is partial and in-frame only. The table lists hundreds of thousands of clones, approximately 95% of them singletons. The source of the sample is a study of shared clonotypes between healthy human individuals. General study points: Generally, estimated richness proved larger in naive subsets than it did in memory subsets. Clonotype sharing among donors was expected to depend on sequencing depth.

Naive CD8 isolation took CD45RO-negative cells positively selected for CCR7 and excluded terminally differentiated effector memory CD45RA+ cells. The chain employs TRBV7-8 and TRBJ2-5; D might be TRBD1 (6 bases). The TCR was taken from a woman younger than 45 in good health. Source material: naive CD8+ T cells sorted from blood. CDR3 sequence: CASSLVGRSGAETQYF. In DNA, the CDR3 is TGTGCCAGCAGCTTAGTCGGGCGGTCAGGGGCAGAGACCCAGTACTTC. The full variable domain, its missing parts supplied by reference TRBV7-8 and TRBJ2-5, is GAGVSQSPRYKVAKRGQDVALRCDPISGHVSLFWYQQALGQGPEFLTYFQNEAQLDKSGLPSDRFFAERPEGSVSTLKIQRTQQEDSAVYLCASSLVGRSGAETQYFGPGTRLLVL.